This T cell receptor beta chain stems from a study of shared clonotypes between healthy human individuals. Clones were sequenced by immunoSEQ multiplex PCR, and TCRdb holds only the in-frame ones, with some missing. The data show 2 million to 2.5 million clones, roughly 93% seen once. The CDR3 totals 15 residues. V was cut by 6 bases and J by 0 bases, with 15 bases left in between. Germline CDR1 is SEHNR and CDR2 is FQNEAQ (reference sequence). V and J are TRBV7-9 and TRBJ2-7; tentative D call: TRBD2 (6 bases). The receptor's source is a man aged 18 to 29 in good health. Some clones in this sample may be carry-over from other donors' samples. Specimen: naive CD4+ T cells from PBMCs. Stated subset: CD45RA+ positively selected. DNA of the CDR3: TGTGCCAGCAGGATAAACCCCGGGGGCTCCTACGAGCAGTACTTC. It translates to CASRINPGGSYEQYF.